Listed below are T cell receptor beta chains from one sample, sequenced in a study of tumor and adjacent non-tumor tissue in lung cancer. TCRdb itself ran the multiplex PCR reads through MiXCR, one entry per CDR3 protein. Of more than 85,000 distinct CDR3 sequences listed, about 75% are singletons. Sequencing was performed on lung tumor tissue. Receptor source: a woman aged 55-69 years with non-small cell lung cancer. CDR3s include the opening cysteine and the closing phenylalanine or tryptophan. Each record gives: D gene, V gene, J gene, clone size, CDR3 DNA, CDR3 protein. D genes are given only for firm matches. Some rows have no size entry. The others give once, few or many, or a class for an expanded clone.

>NA|TRBV11-2|TRBJ2-5|few
TGTGCCAGCAGCTTGTTAAGATGGGGGACCCAGTACTTC
CASSLLRWGTQYF
>NA|TRBV6-2/TRBV6-3|TRBJ1-5|many
TGTGCCAGCAGTTACTCGGGTTGGGGCCAGCCCCAGCATTTT
CASSYSGWGQPQHF
>NA|TRBV4-1|TRBJ1-5|NA
TGCGCCAGCAGCCAAGAAGTGGGTCAGCTCCAGCATTTT
CASSQEVGQLQHF
>TRBD2|TRBV11-3|TRBJ2-5|once
TGTGCCAGCAGTTTAGTGACTAGCGCGAAAACCCAGAACTTC
CASSLVTSAKTQNF
>NA|TRBV4-1|TRBJ1-5|many
TGCGCCAGCAGCCAAGTTGGCAGCCCCTATAGCAATCAGCCCCAGCATTTT
CASSQVGSPYSNQPQHF
>NA|TRBV11-1|TRBJ1-1|NA
TGTGCCAGCAGTGCAAGGGACCGCCCAATGAACTCTGAAGTTTTCTTT
CASSARDRPMNSEVFF
>NA|TRBV12-3/TRBV12-4|TRBJ1-1|NA
TGTGCCAGCACTCTCGCCTTGTCTGTACGCTACACTGAAGCTTTCTTT
CASTLALSVRYTEAFF
>TRBD1|TRBV4-1|TRBJ1-5|NA
TGCGCTAGCAGGTACTCAGCCGGGACAGAAAATCAGCCCCAGCATTTT
CASRYSAGTENQPQHF
>TRBD1|TRBV24-1|TRBJ2-1|NA
TGTGCCACCAGTGATTTGGGGCAGGGGGTGTACAATGAGCAGTTCTTC
CATSDLGQGVYNEQFF
>NA|TRBV19|TRBJ2-7|NA
TGTGCCAGTAGTATCCAGGGTTCTTTCGAGCAGTACTTC
CASSIQGSFEQYF
>NA|TRBV6-5|TRBJ1-2|NA
TGTGCCAACAGGAGAAGGACCGGGAACTATGGCTACACCTTC
CANRRRTGNYGYTF
>TRBD2|TRBV7-8|TRBJ2-3|NA
TGTGCCAGCAGTTTACTAGCGGGGATCACAGATACGCAGTATTTT
CASSLLAGITDTQYF
>NA|TRBV11-2|TRBJ2-5|NA
TGTGCCAACAGTCCACGGGACGGTCAAGAGACCCAGTACTTC
CANSPRDGQETQYF
>TRBD1|TRBV4-2|TRBJ1-6|many
TGTGCCAGCAGCCATACCGGACAGGGTGTGTCTAATTCACCCCTCCACTTT
CASSHTGQGVSNSPLHF
>TRBD1|TRBV28|TRBJ2-7|NA
TGTGCCTTACAGGGGGTGGACCGCGAGCAGTACTTC
CALQGVDREQYF
>TRBD1|TRBV11-3|TRBJ1-1|NA
TGTGCCAGGAGCACACAACAGGGGATAAACACTGAAGCTTTCTTT
CARSTQQGINTEAFF